The rows below give T cell receptor beta chains drawn from one sample of a study of blood T cell repertoires in COVID-19. Libraries were prepared by immunoSEQ multiplex PCR; TCRdb keeps only in-frame clonotypes and omits some of them. Of a few hundred thousand clones listed, about 88% are singletons. The sample comprised PBMCs or T cells enriched from blood (not recorded which). Source of these receptors: a woman aged 25 to 39 who had recovered from COVID-19. Each CDR3 is given with its conserved first and last residue. D genes are given only for firm matches. Not all rows give a size; the values are once, few, many and, for expanded clones, a class.

D gene: .
V gene: TRBV27
J gene: TRBJ2-2
clone size: .
CDR3 DNA: TGTGCCACCCGGACAGCGAACACCGGGGAGCTGTTTTTT
CDR3 protein: CATRTANTGELFF

D gene: TRBD1
V gene: TRBV6-5
J gene: TRBJ2-7
clone size: .
CDR3 DNA: TGTGCCAGCAGTTGGGACAGGACCTCCTACGAGCAGTACTTC
CDR3 protein: CASSWDRTSYEQYF

D gene: .
V gene: TRBV4-1
J gene: TRBJ2-1
clone size: .
CDR3 DNA: TGCGCCAGCAGCCAAGAAAAACTAGAGCGTGAGCAGTTCTTC
CDR3 protein: CASSQEKLEREQFF

D gene: .
V gene: TRBV27
J gene: TRBJ2-5
clone size: .
CDR3 DNA: TGTGCCAGCAGTTTTAGGAGGGACGGAGAGACCCAGTACTTC
CDR3 protein: CASSFRRDGETQYF

D gene: TRBD1
V gene: TRBV3-1/TRBV3-2
J gene: TRBJ1-2
clone size: once
CDR3 DNA: TGTGCCAGCAGCCAAAAAGGGACAGTCAATGGCTACACCTTC
CDR3 protein: CASSQKGTVNGYTF

D gene: TRBD1
V gene: TRBV6-2/TRBV6-3
J gene: TRBJ1-2
clone size: few
CDR3 DNA: TGTGCCAGCAGTTACGATGAGACAGGGGGCAATGGCTACACCTTC
CDR3 protein: CASSYDETGGNGYTF

D gene: .
V gene: TRBV6-5
J gene: TRBJ1-2
clone size: .
CDR3 DNA: TGTGCCAGTTGGACATACTATGGCTACACCTTC
CDR3 protein: CASWTYYGYTF

D gene: TRBD2
V gene: TRBV4-1
J gene: TRBJ2-7
clone size: .
CDR3 DNA: TGCGCCAGCAGCCAGCCGGGACTAGTCAACGAGCAGTACTTC
CDR3 protein: CASSQPGLVNEQYF

D gene: .
V gene: TRBV7-2
J gene: TRBJ2-4
clone size: .
CDR3 DNA: TGTGCCAGCAGTGTACGAGGGGGAGGGGAAAACATTCAGTACTTC
CDR3 protein: CASSVRGGGENIQYF

D gene: .
V gene: TRBV30
J gene: TRBJ2-7
clone size: once
CDR3 DNA: TGTGCCTGGAGTGCTCTGCAAAGGGACAAGGCCTCCTACGAGCAGTACTTC
CDR3 protein: CAWSALQRDKASYEQYF

D gene: TRBD1
V gene: TRBV28
J gene: TRBJ1-1
clone size: .
CDR3 DNA: TGTGCCAGCAGTCGCCGACAGGGGGTAAGGACTGAAGCTTTCTTT
CDR3 protein: CASSRRQGVRTEAFF

D gene: TRBD1
V gene: TRBV7-9
J gene: TRBJ1-2
clone size: .
CDR3 DNA: TGTGCCAGCAGCTCGACAGGGAGTATTGGCTACACCTTC
CDR3 protein: CASSSTGSIGYTF

D gene: TRBD1
V gene: TRBV7-2
J gene: TRBJ2-7
clone size: .
CDR3 DNA: TGTGCCAGCAGCTTAAATTACAGGGGGTCCTCCTACGAGCAGTACTTC
CDR3 protein: CASSLNYRGSSYEQYF

D gene: .
V gene: TRBV20-1
J gene: TRBJ1-5
clone size: .
CDR3 DNA: TGCAGTGCTAGTAAACACCTTGACAGGCTTAGCAATCAGCCCCAGCATTTT
CDR3 protein: CSASKHLDRLSNQPQHF

D gene: TRBD1
V gene: TRBV18
J gene: TRBJ1-6
clone size: .
CDR3 DNA: TGTGCCAGCTCACAACTTACAGGGGGAGATTCACCCCTCCACTTT
CDR3 protein: CASSQLTGGDSPLHF

D gene: TRBD1
V gene: TRBV30
J gene: TRBJ1-6
clone size: .
CDR3 DNA: TGTGCCCGACGACAGGGGACCGGGAATTCACCCCTCCACTTT
CDR3 protein: CARRQGTGNSPLHF

D gene: TRBD1
V gene: TRBV4-3
J gene: TRBJ1-1
clone size: .
CDR3 DNA: TGCGCCAGCAGCCATCGGACAGGGAACACTGAAGCTTTCTTT
CDR3 protein: CASSHRTGNTEAFF

D gene: TRBD1
V gene: TRBV5-6
J gene: TRBJ2-7
clone size: .
CDR3 DNA: TGTGCCAGCAGCTTGATTGGTGCAGGGGGCTCCTACGAGCAGTACTTC
CDR3 protein: CASSLIGAGGSYEQYF

D gene: .
V gene: TRBV30
J gene: TRBJ2-2
clone size: .
CDR3 DNA: TGTGCCTGGAGCAGCGGCCTAACGGGGGAGCTGTTTTTT
CDR3 protein: CAWSSGLTGELFF

D gene: TRBD1
V gene: TRBV2
J gene: TRBJ1-5
clone size: .
CDR3 DNA: TGTGCCAGCAGGATAGACAGGGGTGGAATTTCGCCCCAGCATTTT
CDR3 protein: CASRIDRGGISPQHF

D gene: TRBD1
V gene: TRBV24-1
J gene: TRBJ2-5
clone size: .
CDR3 DNA: TGTGCCACCAGTGACTCAGGACAGGGGGCGGTTGAGACCCAGTACTTC
CDR3 protein: CATSDSGQGAVETQYF

D gene: .
V gene: TRBV29-1
J gene: TRBJ2-1
clone size: .
CDR3 DNA: TGCAGCGTTTTGCCACCCGGGGATGAGCAGTTCTTC
CDR3 protein: CSVLPPGDEQFF

D gene: TRBD1
V gene: TRBV10-3
J gene: TRBJ2-7
clone size: .
CDR3 DNA: TGTGCCATCAGTGATTCGGACAGGGGGCCTGAGGGGCAGTACTTC
CDR3 protein: CAISDSDRGPEGQYF

D gene: .
V gene: TRBV28
J gene: TRBJ2-7
clone size: .
CDR3 DNA: TGTGCCAGCAGCCCTCCGGGTTTAGACGAGCAGTACTTC
CDR3 protein: CASSPPGLDEQYF

D gene: TRBD2
V gene: TRBV28
J gene: TRBJ2-7
clone size: .
CDR3 DNA: TGTGCCAGCAGCCGAGGACTAGCGGGGGCCAGCTCCTACGAGCAGTACTTC
CDR3 protein: CASSRGLAGASSYEQYF

D gene: .
V gene: TRBV6-1
J gene: TRBJ1-5
clone size: .
CDR3 DNA: TGTGCCAGCAGTGAAGCCCAGGGCAATCAGCCCCAGCATTTT
CDR3 protein: CASSEAQGNQPQHF

D gene: .
V gene: TRBV18
J gene: TRBJ1-1
clone size: once
CDR3 DNA: TGTGCCAGCTCACCTAGCAGGGACATGAACACTGAAGCTTTCTTT
CDR3 protein: CASSPSRDMNTEAFF

D gene: .
V gene: TRBV27
J gene: TRBJ2-5
clone size: .
CDR3 DNA: TGTGCCAGCAGTTTAACCGGGGGGCGAGAGACCCAGTACTTC
CDR3 protein: CASSLTGGRETQYF

D gene: .
V gene: TRBV30
J gene: TRBJ2-3
clone size: .
CDR3 DNA: TGTGCCTGGAGTGTTCGGGGGGCTAACGCAGATACGCAGTATTTT
CDR3 protein: CAWSVRGANADTQYF

D gene: .
V gene: TRBV24-1
J gene: TRBJ2-5
clone size: .
CDR3 DNA: TGTGCCACCAGTGATTGGGCAGACCAAGAGACCCAGTACTTC
CDR3 protein: CATSDWADQETQYF

D gene: .
V gene: TRBV24-1
J gene: TRBJ2-2
clone size: .
CDR3 DNA: TGTGCCACCAGTGATACCCCGGGAATCAACACCGGGGAGCTGTTTTTT
CDR3 protein: CATSDTPGINTGELFF

D gene: .
V gene: TRBV28
J gene: TRBJ2-2
clone size: .
CDR3 DNA: TGTGCCAGCCTCTCGGGACTGTCCACCGGGGAGCTGTTTTTT
CDR3 protein: CASLSGLSTGELFF

D gene: .
V gene: TRBV5-1
J gene: TRBJ2-3
clone size: .
CDR3 DNA: TGCGCCAGCAGCTTGTTTCGAGCAGATACGCAGTATTTT
CDR3 protein: CASSLFRADTQYF